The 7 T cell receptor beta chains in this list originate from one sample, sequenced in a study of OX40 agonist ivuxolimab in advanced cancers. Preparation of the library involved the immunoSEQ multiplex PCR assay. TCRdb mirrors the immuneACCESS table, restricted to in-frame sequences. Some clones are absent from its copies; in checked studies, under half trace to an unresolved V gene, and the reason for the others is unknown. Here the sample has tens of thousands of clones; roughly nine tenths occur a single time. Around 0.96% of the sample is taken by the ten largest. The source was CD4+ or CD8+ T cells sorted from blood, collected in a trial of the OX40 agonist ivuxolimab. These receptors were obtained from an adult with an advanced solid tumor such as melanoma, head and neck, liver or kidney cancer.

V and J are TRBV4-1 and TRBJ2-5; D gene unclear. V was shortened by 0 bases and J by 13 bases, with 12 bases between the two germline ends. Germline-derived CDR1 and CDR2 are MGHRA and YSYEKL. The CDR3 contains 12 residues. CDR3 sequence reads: CASSQDTGRRYF. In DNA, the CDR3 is TGCGCCAGCAGCCAAGACACCGGGCGCCGGTACTTC.

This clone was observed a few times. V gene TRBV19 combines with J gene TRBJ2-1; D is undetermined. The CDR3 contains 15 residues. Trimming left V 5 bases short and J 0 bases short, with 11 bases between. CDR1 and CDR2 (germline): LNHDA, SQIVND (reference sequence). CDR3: CASSQSWGSYNEQFF. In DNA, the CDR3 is TGTGCCAGTAGTCAAAGCTGGGGCTCCTACAATGAGCAGTTCTTC.

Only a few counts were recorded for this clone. The CDR3 DNA follows: TGTGCCAGCAGATTAGCGGGAGCCGGCACCGGGGAGCTGTTTTTT. Amino acids: CASRLAGAGTGELFF. This chain joins TRBV28 and TRBJ2-2; 9 bases fit TRBD2. V trimming: 6 bases; J trimming: 4 bases; junction bases outside the gene matches: 6. The germline V gene has CDR1 MDHEN and CDR2 SYDVKM. CDR3 length: 15 amino acids.

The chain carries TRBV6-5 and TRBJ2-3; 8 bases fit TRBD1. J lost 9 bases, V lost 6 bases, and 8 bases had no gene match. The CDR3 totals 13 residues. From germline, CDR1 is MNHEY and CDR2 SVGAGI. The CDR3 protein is CASSPDRVLTQYF. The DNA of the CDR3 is TGTGCCAGCAGCCCGGACAGGGTCTTGACGCAGTATTTT.

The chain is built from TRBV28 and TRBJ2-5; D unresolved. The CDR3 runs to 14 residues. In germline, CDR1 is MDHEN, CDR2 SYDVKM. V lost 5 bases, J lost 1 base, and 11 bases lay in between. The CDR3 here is CASSPGRIQETQYF. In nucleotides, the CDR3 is TGTGCCAGCAGTCCAGGACGGATCCAAGAGACCCAGTACTTC.

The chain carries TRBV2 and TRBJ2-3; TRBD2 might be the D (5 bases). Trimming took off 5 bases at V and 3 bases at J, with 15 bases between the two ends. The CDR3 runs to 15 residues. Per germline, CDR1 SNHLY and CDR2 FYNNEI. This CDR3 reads CASSPRGPGTDTQYF. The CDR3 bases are TGTGCCAGCAGTCCTCGCGGGCCGGGGACAGATACGCAGTATTTT. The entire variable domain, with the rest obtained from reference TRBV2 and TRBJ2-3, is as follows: EPEVTQTPSHQVTQMGQEVILRCVPISNHLYFYWYRQILGQKVEFLVSFYNNEISEKSEIFDDQFSVERPDGSNFTLKIRSTKLEDSAMYFCASSPRGPGTDTQYFGPGTRLTVL.

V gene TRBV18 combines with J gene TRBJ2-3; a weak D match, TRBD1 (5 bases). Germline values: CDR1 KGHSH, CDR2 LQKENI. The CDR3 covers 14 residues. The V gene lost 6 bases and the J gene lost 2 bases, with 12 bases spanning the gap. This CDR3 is CASSQDSYTDTQYF. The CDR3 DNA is TGTGCCAGCTCCCAAGACAGTTACACAGATACGCAGTATTTT.